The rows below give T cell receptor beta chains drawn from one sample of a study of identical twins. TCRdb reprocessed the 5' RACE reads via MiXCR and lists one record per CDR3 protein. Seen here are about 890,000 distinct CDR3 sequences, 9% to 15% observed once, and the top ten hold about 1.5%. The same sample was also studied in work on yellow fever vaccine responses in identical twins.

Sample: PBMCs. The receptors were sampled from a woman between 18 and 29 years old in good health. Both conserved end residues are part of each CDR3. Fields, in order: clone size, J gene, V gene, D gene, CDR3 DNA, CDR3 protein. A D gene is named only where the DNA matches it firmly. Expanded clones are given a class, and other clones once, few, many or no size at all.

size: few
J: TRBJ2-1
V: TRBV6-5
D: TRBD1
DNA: TGTGCCAGCAGTTACTTGACAGGGGTTCCCTACAATGAGCAGTTCTTC
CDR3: CASSYLTGVPYNEQFF

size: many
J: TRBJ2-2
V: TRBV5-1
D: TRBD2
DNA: TGCGCCAGCAGCCTAAGCGGGATCCCGAACACCGGGGAGCTGTTTTTT
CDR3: CASSLSGIPNTGELFF

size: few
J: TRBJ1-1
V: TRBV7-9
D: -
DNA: TGTGCCAGCAGCTCTCAGGACACTGAAGCTTTCTTT
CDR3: CASSSQDTEAFF

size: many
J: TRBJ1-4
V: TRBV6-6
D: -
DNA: TGTGCCAGCAGCCGCGGACTGCATGAAAAACTGTTTTTT
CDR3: CASSRGLHEKLFF

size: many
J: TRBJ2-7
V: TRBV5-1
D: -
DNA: TGCGCCAGCAGCCCCGGCACCCAGAACTACGAGCAGTACTTC
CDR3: CASSPGTQNYEQYF

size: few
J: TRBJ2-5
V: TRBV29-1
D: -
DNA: TGCAGCGTTTTGGTCAGGGAAGAGACCCAGTACTTC
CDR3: CSVLVREETQYF

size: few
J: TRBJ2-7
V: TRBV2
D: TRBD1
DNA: TGTGCCAGCAGCGGACAGGGCGGCTACGAGCAGTACTTC
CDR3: CASSGQGGYEQYF

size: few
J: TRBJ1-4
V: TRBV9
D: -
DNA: TGTGCCAGCAGCTCCAGTGGAGGGCCTAATGAAAAACTGTTTTTT
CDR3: CASSSSGGPNEKLFF

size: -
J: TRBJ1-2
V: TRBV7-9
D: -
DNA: TGTGCCAGCAGCTCAGCGGGAGTCGGCTACACCTTC
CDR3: CASSSAGVGYTF

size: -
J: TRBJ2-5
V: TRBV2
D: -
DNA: TGTGCCAGCAGCGTAGCTCTAAGGGAGGATCAAGAGACCCAGTACTTC
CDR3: CASSVALREDQETQYF

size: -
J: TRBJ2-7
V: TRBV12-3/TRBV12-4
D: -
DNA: TGTGCCAGCAGTTTAGCAGGGGGGAGTGATTACGAGCAGTACTTC
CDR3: CASSLAGGSDYEQYF

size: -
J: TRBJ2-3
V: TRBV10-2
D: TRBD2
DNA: TGCGCCAGCTGTAGCGGGGGGGCCGGTGATACGCAGTATTTT
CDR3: CASCSGGAGDTQYF

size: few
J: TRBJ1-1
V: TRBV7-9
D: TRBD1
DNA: TGTGCCAGCAGCTTAGGGGCAGGGGGCCGGACTGAAGCTTTCTTT
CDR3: CASSLGAGGRTEAFF

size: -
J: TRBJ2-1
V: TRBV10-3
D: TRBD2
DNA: TGTGCCATCAGTGAGTCTGGACTAGCTTCCAATGAGCAGTTCTTC
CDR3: CAISESGLASNEQFF

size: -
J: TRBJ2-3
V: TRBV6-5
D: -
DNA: TGTGCCAGCAGTTACTCCGGGGTATTTAGCACAGATACGCAGTATTTT
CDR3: CASSYSGVFSTDTQYF

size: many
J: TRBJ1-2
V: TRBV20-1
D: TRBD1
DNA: TGCAGTGCCCAGAGGGAAGGGGGCAACTATGGCTACACCTTC
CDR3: CSAQREGGNYGYTF

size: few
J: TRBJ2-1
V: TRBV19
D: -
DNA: TGTGCCAGTAGTATGATAGGCTACTCCTACAATGAGCAGTTCTTC
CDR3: CASSMIGYSYNEQFF

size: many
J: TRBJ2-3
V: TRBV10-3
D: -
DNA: TGTGCCATCAGTGAGAAGGAGGCAGGACCGCGTTTAGATACGCAGTATTTT
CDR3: CAISEKEAGPRLDTQYF

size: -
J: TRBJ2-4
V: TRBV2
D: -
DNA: TGTGCCAGCAGTGAAGCTTGGGGGCGTGCCAAAAACATTCAGTACTTC
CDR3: CASSEAWGRAKNIQYF

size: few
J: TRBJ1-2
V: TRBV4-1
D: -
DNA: TGCGCCAGCAGCCAAGTTCGACTTTTTACCACAGTAGCTAACTATGGCTACACCTTC
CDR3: CASSQVRLFTTVANYGYTF

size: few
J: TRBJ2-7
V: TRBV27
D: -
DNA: TGTGCCAGCAGTTGGGGGGAGGTCTACGAGCAGTACTTC
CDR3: CASSWGEVYEQYF

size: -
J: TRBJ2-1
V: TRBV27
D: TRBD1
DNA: TGTGCCAGCAGTTTATCCCACACAGGGGCCGAGCAGTTCTTC
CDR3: CASSLSHTGAEQFF

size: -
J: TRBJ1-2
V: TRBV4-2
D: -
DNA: TGTGCCAGCAGCCAAGTGGGGGGGGACGGAGGCAACTATGGCTACACCTTC
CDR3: CASSQVGGDGGNYGYTF

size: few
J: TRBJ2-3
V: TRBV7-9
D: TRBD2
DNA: TGTGCCAGCAGCTTAGGAGGACTAGCGGGGCTCAGTACGCAGTATTTT
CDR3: CASSLGGLAGLSTQYF

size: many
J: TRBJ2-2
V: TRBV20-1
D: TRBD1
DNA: TGCAGCGCCCGGGACAGTAACACCGGGGAGCTGTTTTTT
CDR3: CSARDSNTGELFF

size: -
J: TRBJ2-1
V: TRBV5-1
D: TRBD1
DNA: TGCGCCAGCAGCGGTGTCCGGGACAGGGTCGAGCAGTTCTTC
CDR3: CASSGVRDRVEQFF

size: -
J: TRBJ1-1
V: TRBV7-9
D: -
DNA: TGTGCCAGCAGCTTAAACCGACGAAACTTTGAAGCTTTCTTT
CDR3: CASSLNRRNFEAFF

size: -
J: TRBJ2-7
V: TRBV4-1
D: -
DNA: TGCGCCAGCAGCCAACCCCTCCAGGGTACCTACGAGCAGTACTTC
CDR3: CASSQPLQGTYEQYF

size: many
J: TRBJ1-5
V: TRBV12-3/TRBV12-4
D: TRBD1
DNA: TGTGCCAGCAGGACAGGGATGGGAAGCAATCAGCCCCAGCATTTT
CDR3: CASRTGMGSNQPQHF

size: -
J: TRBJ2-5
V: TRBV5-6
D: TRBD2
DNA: TGTGCCAGCAGCTTTTTAGCTGGGACTAGCGGATCTGTGGCCCAGTACTTC
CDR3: CASSFLAGTSGSVAQYF

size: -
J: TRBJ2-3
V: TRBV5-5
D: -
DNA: TGTGCCAGCAGCGAGGAACGGGGTACGCAGTATTTT
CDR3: CASSEERGTQYF

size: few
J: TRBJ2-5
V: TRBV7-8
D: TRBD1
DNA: TGTGCCAGCAGCGGACAGGCAAAAGAGACCCAGTACTTC
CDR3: CASSGQAKETQYF

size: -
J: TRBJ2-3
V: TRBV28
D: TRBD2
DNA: TGTGCCAGCACCTCGCTAGCGGGAGGGCCCACAGATACGCAGTATTTT
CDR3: CASTSLAGGPTDTQYF

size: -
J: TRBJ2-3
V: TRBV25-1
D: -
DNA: TGTGCCAGCAGTGAAAGTGACGGGAGAAGCACAGATACGCAGTATTTT
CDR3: CASSESDGRSTDTQYF

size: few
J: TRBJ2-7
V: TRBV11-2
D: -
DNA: TGTGCCAGCAGTTCGACGGACAGAGGGTACTTC
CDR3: CASSSTDRGYF

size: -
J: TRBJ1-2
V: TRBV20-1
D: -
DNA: TGCAGTGCTAACAGCTACTATGGCTACACCTTC
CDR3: CSANSYYGYTF

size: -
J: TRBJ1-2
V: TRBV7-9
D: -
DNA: TGTGCCAGCAGCCAGGCGGGGGGCGCAACGCATGGCTACACCTTC
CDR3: CASSQAGGATHGYTF

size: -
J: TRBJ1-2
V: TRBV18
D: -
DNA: TGTGCCAGCTCACCGCGCACCCCTGGCTCACTCCTCAATGGCTACACCTTC
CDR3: CASSPRTPGSLLNGYTF

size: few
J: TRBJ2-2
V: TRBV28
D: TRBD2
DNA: TGTGCCAGCAGTTCTAGCGGGAGGGCCAAGGGACGCGGGGAGCTGTTTTTT
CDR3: CASSSSGRAKGRGELFF

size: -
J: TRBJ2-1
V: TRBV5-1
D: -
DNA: TGCGCCAGCAGCCCTGTCGGGGGAGCGCAGAATGAGCAGTTCTTC
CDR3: CASSPVGGAQNEQFF

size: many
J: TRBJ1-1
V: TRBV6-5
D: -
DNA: TGTGCCAGCAGTTACAGGAACACTGAAGCTTTCTTT
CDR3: CASSYRNTEAFF

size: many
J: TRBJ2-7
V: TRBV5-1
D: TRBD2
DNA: TGCGCCAGCAGCACGGGACTAGCGGGAGTTGAGCAGTACTTC
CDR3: CASSTGLAGVEQYF

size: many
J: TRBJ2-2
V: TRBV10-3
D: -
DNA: TGTGCCATCAGTGAGTCCAGTAGAAGTAACGGGAAGCTGTTTTTT
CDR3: CAISESSRSNGKLFF

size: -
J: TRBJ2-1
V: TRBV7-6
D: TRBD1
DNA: TGTGCCAGCAGCTTTCAGGGGGCGTCGGGTGAGCAGTTCTTC
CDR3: CASSFQGASGEQFF

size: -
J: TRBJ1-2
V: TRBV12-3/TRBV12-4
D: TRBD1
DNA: TGTGCCAGCAGTACAGGGGGGGACAGAAGCTATGGCTACACCTTC
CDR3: CASSTGGDRSYGYTF

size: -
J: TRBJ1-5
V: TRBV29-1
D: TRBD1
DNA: TGCAGCGTTGGGGGGGACAGTTTCAATCAGCCCCAGCATTTT
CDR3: CSVGGDSFNQPQHF

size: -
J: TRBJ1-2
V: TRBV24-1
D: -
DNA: TGTGCCACCAGTGTCCGGGACACCTATGGCTACACCTTC
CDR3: CATSVRDTYGYTF

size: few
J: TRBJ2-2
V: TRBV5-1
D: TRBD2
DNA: TGCGCCAGCGCCGGGACTACCCCGAGCACCGGGGAGCTGTTTTTT
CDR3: CASAGTTPSTGELFF

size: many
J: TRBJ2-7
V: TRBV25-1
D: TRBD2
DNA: TGTGCCAGCAGTGTACTAGCGGATACCTACGAGCAGTACTTC
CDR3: CASSVLADTYEQYF

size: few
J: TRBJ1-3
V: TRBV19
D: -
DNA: TGTGCCAGTAGTGTGGAATTCGGAGCTGGAAACACCATATATTTT
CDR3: CASSVEFGAGNTIYF

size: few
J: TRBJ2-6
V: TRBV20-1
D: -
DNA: TGCAGTGCTAGAGACGGGACGGAGGTCTCTGGGGCCAACGTCCTGACTTTC
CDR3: CSARDGTEVSGANVLTF

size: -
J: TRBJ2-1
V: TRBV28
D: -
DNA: TGTGCCAGCAGACCAGGGAGGATCATTACCTACAATGAGCAGTTCTTC
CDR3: CASRPGRIITYNEQFF

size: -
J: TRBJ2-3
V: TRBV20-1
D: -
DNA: TGCAGTGCTAGACCCCGGAGCACAGATACGCAGTATTTT
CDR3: CSARPRSTDTQYF

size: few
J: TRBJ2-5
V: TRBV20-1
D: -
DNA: TGCAGTGCCGACGACTCTGGGGACTGGGGTACCCAGTACTTC
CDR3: CSADDSGDWGTQYF

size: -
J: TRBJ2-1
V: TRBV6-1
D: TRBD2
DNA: TGTGCCAGCAGGGGGGGAAAAGCGGGAGGATACAATGAGCAGTTCTTC
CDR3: CASRGGKAGGYNEQFF